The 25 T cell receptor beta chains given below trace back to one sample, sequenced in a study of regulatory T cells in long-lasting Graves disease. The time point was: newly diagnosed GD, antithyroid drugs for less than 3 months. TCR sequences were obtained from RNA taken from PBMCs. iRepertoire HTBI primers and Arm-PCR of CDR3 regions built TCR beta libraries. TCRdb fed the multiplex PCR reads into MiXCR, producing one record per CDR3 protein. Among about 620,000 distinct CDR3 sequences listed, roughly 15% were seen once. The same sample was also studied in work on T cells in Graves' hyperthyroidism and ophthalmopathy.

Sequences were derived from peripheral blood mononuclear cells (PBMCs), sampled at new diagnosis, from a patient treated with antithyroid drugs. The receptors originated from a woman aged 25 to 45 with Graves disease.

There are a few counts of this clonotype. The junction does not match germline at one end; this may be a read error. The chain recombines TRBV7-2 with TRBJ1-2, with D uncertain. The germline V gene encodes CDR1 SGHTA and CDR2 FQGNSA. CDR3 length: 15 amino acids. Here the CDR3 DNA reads TGTGCCAGCAGCTTAAAGGCAGAAAGCTTCTATGGCCACACCTTC. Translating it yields CASSLKAESFYGHTF.

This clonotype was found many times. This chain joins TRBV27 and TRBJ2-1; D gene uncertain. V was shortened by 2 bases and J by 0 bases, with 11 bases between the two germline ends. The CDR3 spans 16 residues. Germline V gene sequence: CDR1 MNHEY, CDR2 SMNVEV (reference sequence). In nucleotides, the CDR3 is TGTGCCAGCAGTTTACGTGCAGCTAGCTCCTACAATGAGCAGTTCTTC. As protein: CASSLRAASSYNEQFF.

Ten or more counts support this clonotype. CDR3 nucleotide sequence: TGTGCCAGCAGTTTACGGGGATGGGGGACTGAAGCTTTCTTT. Protein: CASSLRGWGTEAFF. This sequence joins TRBV28 and TRBJ1-1; perhaps TRBD1 as D (5 bases). V was pared by 2 bases and J by 5 bases, with 12 bases between. The germline V gene has CDR1 MDHEN and CDR2 SYDVKM. This CDR3 has 14 residues.

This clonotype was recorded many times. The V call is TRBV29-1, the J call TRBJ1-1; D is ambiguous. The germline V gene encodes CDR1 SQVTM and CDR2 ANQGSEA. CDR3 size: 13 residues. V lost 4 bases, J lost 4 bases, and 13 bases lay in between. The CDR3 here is CSVVGGLGTEAFF. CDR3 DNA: TGCAGCGTTGTTGGAGGGCTGGGCACTGAAGCTTTCTTT.

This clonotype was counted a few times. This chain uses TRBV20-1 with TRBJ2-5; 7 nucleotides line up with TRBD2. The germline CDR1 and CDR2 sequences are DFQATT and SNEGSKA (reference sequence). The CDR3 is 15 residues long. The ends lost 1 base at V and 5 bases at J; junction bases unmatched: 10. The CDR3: CSARGGGGSWETQYF. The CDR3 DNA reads TGCAGTGCTAGAGGGGGGGGGGGGAGTTGGGAGACCCAGTACTTC.

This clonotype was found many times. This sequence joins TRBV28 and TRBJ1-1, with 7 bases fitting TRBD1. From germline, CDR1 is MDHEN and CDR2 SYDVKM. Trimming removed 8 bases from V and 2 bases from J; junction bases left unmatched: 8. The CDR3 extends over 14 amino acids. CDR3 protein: CASGAHRGNTEAFF. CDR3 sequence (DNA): TGTGCCAGCGGGGCTCACAGGGGAAACACTGAAGCTTTCTTT.

This chain's CDR3 is CASSGGRPLTTGELFF. The CDR3 nucleotides are TGCGCCAGCAGTGGAGGGCGCCCGCTAACCACCGGGGAGCTGTTTTTT. This chain links TRBV5-1 with TRBJ2-2; TRBD2 might be the D (6 bases). Germline values: CDR1 SGHRS, CDR2 YFSETQ. V was shortened by 5 bases and J by 4 bases, with 18 bases between the two germline ends. There are 16 residues in the CDR3.

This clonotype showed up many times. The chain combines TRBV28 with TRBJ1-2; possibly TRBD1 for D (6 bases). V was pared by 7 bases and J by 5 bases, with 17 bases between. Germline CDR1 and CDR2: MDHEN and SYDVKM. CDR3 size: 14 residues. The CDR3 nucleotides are TGTGCCAGCACCAACCCCACAGGGTTATATGGCTACACCTTC. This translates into CASTNPTGLYGYTF.

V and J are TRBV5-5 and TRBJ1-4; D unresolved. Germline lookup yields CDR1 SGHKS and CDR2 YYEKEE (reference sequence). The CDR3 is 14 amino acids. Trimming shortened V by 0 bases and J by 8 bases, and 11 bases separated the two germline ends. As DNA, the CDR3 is TGTGCCAGCAGCTTGGTGGCGGGTGACGAAAAACTGTTTTTT. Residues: CASSLVAGDEKLFF.

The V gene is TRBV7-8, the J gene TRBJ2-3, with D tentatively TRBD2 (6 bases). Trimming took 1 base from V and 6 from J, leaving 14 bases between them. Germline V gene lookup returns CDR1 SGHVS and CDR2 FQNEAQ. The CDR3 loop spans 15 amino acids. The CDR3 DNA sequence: TGTGCCAGCAGCTTAGGGTCGTCGGGAGCTGATACGCAGTATTTT. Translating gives CASSLGSSGADTQYF.

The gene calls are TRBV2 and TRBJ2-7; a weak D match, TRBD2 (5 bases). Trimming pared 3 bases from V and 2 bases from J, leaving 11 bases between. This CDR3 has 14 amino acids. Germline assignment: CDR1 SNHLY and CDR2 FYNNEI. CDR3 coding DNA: TGTGCCAGCAGTGACGGGGTGGGCCCCTACGAGCAGTACTTC. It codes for CASSDGVGPYEQYF.

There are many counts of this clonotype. Here the CDR3 DNA reads TGTGCCAGCAGTTACTCGTTCAATCAGCCCCAGCATTTT. Amino acid sequence: CASSYSFNQPQHF. The chain recombines TRBV6-5 with TRBJ1-5; D ambiguous. CDR3 length: 13 amino acids. The germline gives CDR1 MNHEY, CDR2 SVGAGI. V was shortened by 0 bases and J by 3 bases, with 3 bases between the two germline ends.

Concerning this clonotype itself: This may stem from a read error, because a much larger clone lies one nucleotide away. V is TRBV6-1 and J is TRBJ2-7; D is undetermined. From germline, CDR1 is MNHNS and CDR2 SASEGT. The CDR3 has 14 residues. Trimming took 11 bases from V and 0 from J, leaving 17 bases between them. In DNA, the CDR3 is TGTGCCGCCGCGTGGGCTTCCAGCTCCTACGAGCAGTACTTC. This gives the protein CAAAWASSSYEQYF.

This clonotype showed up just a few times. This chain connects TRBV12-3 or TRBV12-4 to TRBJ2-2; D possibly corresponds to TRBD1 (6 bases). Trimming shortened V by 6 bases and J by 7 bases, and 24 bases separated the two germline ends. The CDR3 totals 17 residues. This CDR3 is CASSPLQGPLNGGELFF. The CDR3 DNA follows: TGTGCCAGCAGCCCATTACAGGGCCCCCTTAATGGCGGGGAGCTGTTTTTT.

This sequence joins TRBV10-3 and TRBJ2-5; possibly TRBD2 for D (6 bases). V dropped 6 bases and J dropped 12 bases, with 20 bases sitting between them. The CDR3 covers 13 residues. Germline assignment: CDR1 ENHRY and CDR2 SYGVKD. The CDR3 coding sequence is TGTGCCATCAGGGCGGGACCCTCGGGGGATGAGTACTTC. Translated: CAIRAGPSGDEYF.

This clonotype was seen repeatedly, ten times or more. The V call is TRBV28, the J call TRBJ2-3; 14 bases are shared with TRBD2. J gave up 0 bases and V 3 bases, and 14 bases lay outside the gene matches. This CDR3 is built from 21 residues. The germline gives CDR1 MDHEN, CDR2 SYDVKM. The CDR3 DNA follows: TGTGCCAGCAGTTTCCCTATGAGGACTAGCGGGAGGCCCTCTAGCACAGATACGCAGTATTTT. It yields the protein CASSFPMRTSGRPSSTDTQYF.

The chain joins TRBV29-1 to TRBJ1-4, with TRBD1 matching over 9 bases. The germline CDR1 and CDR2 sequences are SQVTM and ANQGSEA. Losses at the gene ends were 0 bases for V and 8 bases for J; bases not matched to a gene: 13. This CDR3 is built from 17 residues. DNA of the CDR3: TGCAGCGTTGAAGATCCCGGACAGGGGACGGGTGAAGAAAAACTGTTTTTT. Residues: CSVEDPGQGTGEEKLFF.

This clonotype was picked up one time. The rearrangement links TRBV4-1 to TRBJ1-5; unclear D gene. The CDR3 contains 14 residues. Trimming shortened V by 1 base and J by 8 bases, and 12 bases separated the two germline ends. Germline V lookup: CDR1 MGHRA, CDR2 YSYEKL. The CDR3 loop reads CASSQVVAFEPQHF. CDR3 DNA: TGCGCCAGCAGCCAAGTAGTCGCTTTCGAGCCCCAGCATTTT.

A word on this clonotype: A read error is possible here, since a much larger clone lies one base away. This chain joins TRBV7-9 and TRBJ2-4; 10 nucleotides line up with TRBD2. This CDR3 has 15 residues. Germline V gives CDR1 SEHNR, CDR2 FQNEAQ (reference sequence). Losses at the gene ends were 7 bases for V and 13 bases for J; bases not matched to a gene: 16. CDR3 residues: CASTRAGGPDNEQYF. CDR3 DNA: TGTGCCAGCACCAGAGCGGGAGGGCCCGACAATGAGCAGTACTTC.

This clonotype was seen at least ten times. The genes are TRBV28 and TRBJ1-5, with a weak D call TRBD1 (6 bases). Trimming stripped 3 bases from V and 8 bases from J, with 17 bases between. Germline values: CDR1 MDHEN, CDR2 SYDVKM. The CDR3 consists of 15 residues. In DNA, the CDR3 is TGTGCCAGCAGTTTCAGGGGCCGAATGAAAGAGCCCCAGCATTTT. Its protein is CASSFRGRMKEPQHF.

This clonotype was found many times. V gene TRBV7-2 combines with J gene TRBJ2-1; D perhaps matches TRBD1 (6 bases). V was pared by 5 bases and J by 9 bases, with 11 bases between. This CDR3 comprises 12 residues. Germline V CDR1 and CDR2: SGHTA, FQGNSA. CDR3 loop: CASSPIRGEQFF. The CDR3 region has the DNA TGTGCCAGCAGCCCGATCAGGGGTGAGCAGTTCTTC.

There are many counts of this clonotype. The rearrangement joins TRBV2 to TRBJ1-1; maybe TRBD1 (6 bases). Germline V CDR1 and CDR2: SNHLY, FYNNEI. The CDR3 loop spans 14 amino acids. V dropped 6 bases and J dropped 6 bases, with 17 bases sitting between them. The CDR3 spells CASRRGGGGPEAFF. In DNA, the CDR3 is TGTGCCAGCAGGAGGGGGGGAGGAGGGCCTGAAGCTTTCTTT.

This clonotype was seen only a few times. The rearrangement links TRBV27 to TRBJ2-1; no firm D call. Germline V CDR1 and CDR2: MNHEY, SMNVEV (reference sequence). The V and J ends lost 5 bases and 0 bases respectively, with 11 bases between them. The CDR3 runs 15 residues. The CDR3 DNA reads TGTGCCAGCAGTATGGCGCCCAGCTCCTACAATGAGCAGTTCTTC. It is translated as CASSMAPSSYNEQFF.

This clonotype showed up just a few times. In nucleotides, the CDR3 is TGCAGTGCTATAGAGGGCTCCCCGCGGGATACGCAGTATTTT. It is translated as CSAIEGSPRDTQYF. The chain carries TRBV20-1 and TRBJ2-3; TRBD2 is a possible D gene (5 bases). The CDR3 extends over 14 amino acids. V shed 4 bases and J shed 6 bases, with 17 bases lying between them. The germline CDR1 and CDR2 sequences are DFQATT and SNEGSKA (reference sequence).

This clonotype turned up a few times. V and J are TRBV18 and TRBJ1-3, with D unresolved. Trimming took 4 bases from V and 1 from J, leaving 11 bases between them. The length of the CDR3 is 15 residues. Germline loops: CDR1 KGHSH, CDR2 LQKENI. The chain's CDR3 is CASSLMDGSGNTIYF. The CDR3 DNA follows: TGTGCCAGCTCACTAATGGACGGTTCTGGAAACACCATATATTTT.